This T cell receptor (beta chain) was identified in a study of graft-versus-host responses after intestinal transplantation. Study background: Recipients had transplants, and these were multivisceral, liver-intestinal, or isolated intestinal. The recipients all started with anti-thymocyte globulin induction and then took tacrolimus and steroids for about 3 years.

The assay was immunoSEQ multiplex PCR, and TCRdb's table has in-frame clones only and misses some. The data hold some 100,000 clones, with 80% to 95% observed a single time. The germline CDR1 and CDR2 sequences are MNHNS and SASEGT. CDR3 length equals 12 residues. Trimming pared 7 bases from V and 6 bases from J, leaving 9 bases between. Notes on the study in general: Patients with graft-donor T cell macrochimerism had high graft-versus-host to host-versus-graft clonal ratios in allografts. GvH clones were identified in recipient marrow, with some first appearing in ileum or blood.

As regards this clone: No antigen is known for it.

This rearrangement joins TRBV6-1 to TRBJ2-2; D unresolved. This TCR derives from a human donor who was the organ donor for an intestinal transplant. The material was unstimulated CD8+ T cells sorted from spleen or lymph node cells, obtained before transplant. CDR3 bases: TGTGCCAGCATCACACCGCCCGGGGAGCTGTTTTTT. Residues: CASITPPGELFF.